These 14 T cell receptor beta chains were sequenced from one sample in a study of shared clonotypes between healthy human individuals. Generated by immunoSEQ multiplex PCR, the TCRdb table keeps only in-frame clones and is missing some. The sample carries approximately 340,000 clones, under 80% recorded once. The sample was memory CD4+ T cells sorted from blood. The sample's subset: CD45RA-negative fraction. These receptors all stem from a man aged 30 to 45 in good health.

V gene TRBV6-1 combines with J gene TRBJ2-2, with D tentatively TRBD1 (6 bases). The CDR3 covers 14 residues. The V gene lost 8 bases and the J gene lost 5 bases, with 15 bases spanning the gap. The germline V gene encodes CDR1 MNHNS and CDR2 SASEGT. The CDR3 coding sequence is TGTGCCAGCGGGAAGGGGGTAAGGACCGGGGAGCTGTTTTTT. Translating gives CASGKGVRTGELFF.

The rearrangement links TRBV6-4 to TRBJ2-2; 7 bases line up with TRBD2. CDR3 size: 16 residues. The trim removed 8 bases at V and 1 base at J, leaving 10 bases unmatched. Germline V gives CDR1 MRHNA, CDR2 SNTAGT. The CDR3 DNA is TGTGCCAGCGGGGTGGAGGGAGGGAAGAACACCGGGGAGCTGTTTTTT. Translating it yields CASGVEGGKNTGELFF.

The V gene is TRBV6-1, the J gene TRBJ2-1, with D unclear. V was clipped by 8 bases and J by 2 bases, with 13 bases between them. Per the germline V gene, CDR1 is MNHNS and CDR2 is SASEGT. The CDR3 totals 14 residues. The CDR3: CASGKAAAYNEQFF. In nucleotides, the CDR3 is TGTGCCAGCGGGAAGGCAGCCGCCTACAATGAGCAGTTCTTC.

The rearrangement uses TRBV7-3 and TRBJ2-7; 7 bases match TRBD1. Germline V gene sequence: CDR1 SGHTA, CDR2 FQGTGA. V lost 1 base and J lost 6; bases outside the gene matches: 9. This CDR3 has 15 residues. The CDR3: CASSLRGGAESEQYF. In nucleotides, the CDR3 is TGTGCCAGCAGCTTAAGAGGGGGCGCTGAGTCCGAGCAGTACTTC.

Only one count was recorded for this clone. J is TRBJ2-1 and V is TRBV7-2, with no clear D. V lost 5 bases, J lost 0 bases, and 20 bases lay in between. CDR3 length: 18 amino acids. Germline V CDR1 and CDR2: SGHTA, FQGNSA. The CDR3 sequence is CASSALVRSRVSYNEQFF. The DNA for the CDR3 is TGTGCCAGCAGCGCCCTCGTGAGGTCTCGTGTCTCCTACAATGAGCAGTTCTTC. The entire variable domain, with the rest obtained from reference TRBV7-2 and TRBJ2-1, is as follows: GAGVSQSPSNKVTEKGKDVELRCDPISGHTALYWYRQSLGQGLEFLIYFQGNSAPDKSGLPSDRFSAERTGGSVSTLTIQRTQQEDSAVYLCASSALVRSRVSYNEQFFGPGTRLTVL.

This rearrangement joins TRBV5-4 to TRBJ1-5; D is ambiguous. V lost 4 bases and J lost 10, with 9 bases in between. Germline values: CDR1 SGHNT, CDR2 YYREEE (reference sequence). This CDR3 has 11 residues. The CDR3 DNA is TGTGCCAGCAGCGCATTCCCCCCCCAGCATTTT. As protein: CASSAFPPQHF.

The V gene is TRBV15, the J gene TRBJ2-2; 9 positions agree with TRBD1. Unmatched junction bases numbered 3, after V lost 1 base and J lost 3 bases. This CDR3 comprises 16 residues. From germline, CDR1 is LNHNV and CDR2 YYDKDF (reference sequence). CDR3 in DNA: TGTGCCACCAGCAGAGGACGGGACAGGGACACCGGGGAGCTGTTTTTT. This translates into CATSRGRDRDTGELFF.

The chain is built from TRBV28 and TRBJ1-2; 11 nucleotides agree with TRBD1. Unmatched junction bases numbered 6, after V lost 7 bases and J lost 5 bases. Per the germline V gene, CDR1 is MDHEN and CDR2 is SYDVKM. This CDR3 contains 14 residues. The CDR3 sequence is CASTGQGARYGYTF. The CDR3 DNA sequence: TGTGCCAGCACCGGACAGGGGGCGCGGTATGGCTACACCTTC.

The V gene is TRBV28, the J gene TRBJ2-7; 9 bases are shared with TRBD1. Germline trimming cut 5 bases from V and 3 bases from J; bases unmatched to any gene: 14. The CDR3 contains 17 residues. Germline-derived CDR1 and CDR2 are MDHEN and SYDVKM. The CDR3 region has the DNA TGTGCCAGCAGTCCAGGGACAGGGCCGAGAGGACTCTACGAGCAGTACTTC. It yields the protein CASSPGTGPRGLYEQYF.

This clone was counted once. This chain uses TRBV7-2 with TRBJ2-3; 7 bases map to TRBD2. This CDR3 region has 17 residues. The J segment lost 4 bases and the V segment lost 1 base, leaving 11 bases of the junction unmatched. The germline V gene encodes CDR1 SGHTA and CDR2 FQGNSA. The CDR3: CASSLGFIAGDSDTQYF. In DNA form, the CDR3 reads TGTGCCAGCAGCTTAGGCTTTATAGCGGGTGATTCAGATACGCAGTATTTT.

The gene calls are TRBV27 and TRBJ1-4, with a possible D match to TRBD1 (6 bases). This CDR3 contains 14 residues. Germline V gene data show CDR1 as MNHEY and CDR2 as SMNVEV (reference sequence). The V and J ends lost 6 bases and 7 bases respectively, with 15 bases between them. CDR3 nucleotide sequence: TGTGCCAGCAGGCTACAGGGAAGTGCTGAAAAACTGTTTTTT. The encoded protein is CASRLQGSAEKLFF.

The V and J genes are TRBV28 and TRBJ1-5; D uncertain. Looked up from germline, CDR1 is MDHEN and CDR2 is SYDVKM. Trimming cost V 7 bases and J 4 bases, with 8 bases left between them. The CDR3 consists of 12 residues. Here the CDR3 DNA reads TGTGCCAGCACCATGGGGAATCAGCCCCAGCATTTT. Translated: CASTMGNQPQHF.

The chain employs TRBV19 and TRBJ2-3, with no clear D. The V end was cut by 4 bases, the J end by 1 base, with 12 bases between. The germline V gene has CDR1 LNHDA and CDR2 SQIVND (reference sequence). This CDR3 is 15 amino acids long. The DNA of the CDR3 is TGTGCCAGTAGTACCTCCGGGCTGGGCACAGATACGCAGTATTTT. It encodes CASSTSGLGTDTQYF.

J is TRBJ1-4 and V is TRBV5-1; TRBD1 matches 7 bases. This CDR3 is 16 amino acids long. Germline lookup yields CDR1 SGHRS and CDR2 YFSETQ. V lost 5 bases to trimming and J lost 0 bases; unmatched junction nucleotides: 7. The CDR3 reads CASSPGQISTNEKLFF. CDR3 nucleotides: TGCGCCAGCAGTCCGGGACAGATATCAACTAATGAAAAACTGTTTTTT.